Following are 5 T cell receptor beta chains from one sample sequenced in a study of cytomegalovirus exposure and HLA in healthy donors. The PCR used 60 Vbeta and 13 Jbeta primers. Repertoires were generated with immunoSEQ multiplex PCR, while TCRdb's copy carries only in-frame clones and drops some. Found here are 200,000 to 250,000 clones, about four fifths of them singletons; the top ten hold 2.9%. The sequenced material came from PBMCs. These receptors were collected from a man aged 25-45 years in good health and CMV-seronegative.

This clone was detected a few times. The chain combines TRBV4-2 with TRBJ2-3; TRBD2 agrees at 10 bases. Germline trimming cut 4 bases from V and 1 base from J; bases unmatched to any gene: 5. The CDR3 is 16 amino acids. Germline CDR1 reads LGHNA; CDR2 reads YNFKEQ. The CDR3: CASSLRTSGRTDTQYF. Here the CDR3 DNA reads TGTGCCAGCAGCCTAAGGACTAGCGGACGCACAGATACGCAGTATTTT.

DNA of the CDR3: TGTGCCAGCAGCCTGGGTCTGGGCAGTAACACTGAAGCTTTCTTT. This gives the protein CASSLGLGSNTEAFF. The chain carries TRBV9 and TRBJ1-1; no definite D call. The CDR3 runs to 15 residues. Trimming took 4 bases from V and 2 from J, leaving 15 bases between them. Germline CDR1 and CDR2: SGDLS and YYNGEE.

This clone has a handful of counts. The chain uses TRBV11-2 and TRBJ1-2, with a possible D match to TRBD1 (6 bases). Per the germline V gene, CDR1 is SGHAT and CDR2 is FQNNGV. Trimming left V 1 base short and J 2 bases short, with 11 bases between. The CDR3 consists of 15 residues. CDR3 sequence reads: CASSLVQGPNYGYTF. In DNA form, the CDR3 reads TGTGCCAGCAGCTTAGTCCAGGGGCCAAACTATGGCTACACCTTC. The whole variable domain, filled in from reference TRBV11-2 and TRBJ1-2, reads EAGVAQSPRYKIIEKRQSVAFWCNPISGHATLYWYQQILGQGPKLLIQFQNNGVVDDSQLPKDRFSAERLKGVDSTLKIQPAKLEDSAVYLCASSLVQGPNYGYTFGSGTRLTVV.

This sequence joins TRBV28 and TRBJ1-1; D may be TRBD1 (6 bases). The germline V gene has CDR1 MDHEN and CDR2 SYDVKM. This CDR3 spans 15 amino acids. The ends were cut back, 2 bases at V and 6 bases at J, with 16 bases in the middle. CDR3 nucleotide sequence: TGTGCCAGCAGTTTAATTCTGGGGGCAGGCGCTGAAGCTTTCTTT. Translation gives CASSLILGAGAEAFF.

The V and J genes are TRBV28 and TRBJ2-1, with 10 bases that match TRBD2. This CDR3 spans 18 amino acids. Germline-derived CDR1 and CDR2 are MDHEN and SYDVKM. V trimming: 3 bases; J trimming: 3 bases; junction bases outside the gene matches: 11. CDR3 DNA sequence: TGTGCCAGCAGTTTTTGGTGGAGCGGGGGGGCGAACTACAATGAGCAGTTCTTC. This encodes CASSFWWSGGANYNEQFF.